The clone carrying this TCR beta chain was seen a single time. V lost 3 bases to trimming and J lost 5 bases, with 17 bases between them. This CDR3 is built from 15 residues. From germline, CDR1 is MNHEY and CDR2 SVGAGI. This specimen belongs to a study of shared clonotypes between healthy human individuals. In the original analysis: There were no quality scores in the junction-only immunoSEQ sequences, so filtering differed. TCRdb keeps only in-frame clones here, not all; method: immunoSEQ multiplex PCR. The V and J calls and clone size are taken from that table; D and trimming were inferred from the DNA. The sample consists of some 630,000 clones, 72% of them appearing once.

The TCR was taken from a woman in her twenties or thirties in good health. The specimen was memory CD4+ T cells sorted from blood. Subset: CD45RA-negative fraction. This chain links TRBV6-5 with TRBJ2-7, with D tentatively TRBD2 (7 bases). CDR3 region: CASSYSGGREHEQYF. The CDR3 coding sequence is TGTGCCAGCAGTTATTCGGGGGGCAGGGAGCACGAGCAGTACTTC.